The 27 T cell receptor beta chains in this list originate from one sample, sequenced in a study of T-cell memory formation after mild COVID-19. TCRdb processed the 5' RACE reads anew with MiXCR; each CDR3 protein has one entry. The table lists some 440,000 distinct CDR3 sequences, approximately 23% of them singletons, with around 13% in the top ten. Sequencing was done on a sample of PBMCs or a T cell subset sorted from them (not recorded which). These receptors came from an adult woman who had mild COVID-19 (a few samples of this study predate the infection). Cell type and time point are not known.

The genes are TRBV7-9 and TRBJ2-7, with D unclear. The germline V and J ends were trimmed by 5 bases and 5 bases, with 13 bases remaining between them. CDR1 is SEHNR, CDR2 FQNEAQ, per germline (reference sequence). The CDR3 runs 13 residues. CDR3 in amino acids: CASSPYLIHEQYF. CDR3 coding DNA: TGTGCCAGCAGCCCATACTTAATCCACGAGCAGTACTTC.

The chain recombines TRBV29-1 with TRBJ2-7; D is possibly TRBD1 (5 bases). The CDR3 covers 14 residues. Trimming left V 7 bases short and J 3 bases short, with 19 bases between. The germline gives CDR1 SQVTM, CDR2 ANQGSEA. DNA for the CDR3: TGCAGCGCAACTGAGACAGTATTTGGCTACGAGCAGTACTTC. This gives the protein CSATETVFGYEQYF.

The J gene is TRBJ2-5, the V gene TRBV15; 7 bases map to TRBD1. Germline V lookup: CDR1 LNHNV, CDR2 YYDKDF (reference sequence). The length of the CDR3 is 13 residues. V lost 5 bases, J lost 7 bases, and 7 bases stayed unmatched. This CDR3 reads CATSGQAHRTQYF. Written as DNA, the CDR3 is TGTGCCACCAGCGGACAGGCGCACCGGACCCAGTACTTC.

This chain uses TRBV12-3 or TRBV12-4 with TRBJ2-7; the match to TRBD2 covers 7 bases. The CDR3 runs 13 residues. Losses at the gene ends were 9 bases for V and 9 bases for J; bases not matched to a gene: 14. The CDR3 nucleotides read TGTGCCAGTCTGGGAAGGAGCGGGACCCGGCAGTACTTC. This sequence encodes CASLGRSGTRQYF.

The rearrangement uses TRBV7-2 and TRBJ1-2; TRBD1 matches at 7 bases. V lost 5 bases to trimming and J lost 3 bases; unmatched junction nucleotides: 6. Germline lookup yields CDR1 SGHTA and CDR2 FQGNSA. The CDR3 consists of 14 residues. The DNA for the CDR3 is TGTGCCAGCAGCCAGAGGGGGCTCGACTATGGCTACACCTTC. This encodes CASSQRGLDYGYTF.

This clonotype was found a few times. This rearrangement joins TRBV14 to TRBJ2-7, with 8 positions matching TRBD2. The germline CDR1 and CDR2 sequences are SGHDN and FVKESK. V trimming: 2 bases; J trimming: 1 base; junction bases outside the gene matches: 7. This CDR3 region has 16 residues. CDR3 coding DNA: TGTGCCAGCAGCCAAACGGGGGGGTTTACGTCCTACGAGCAGTACTTC. Protein product: CASSQTGGFTSYEQYF.

The rearrangement joins TRBV6-5 to TRBJ1-2; 8 nucleotides align to TRBD1. Germline loops: CDR1 MNHEY, CDR2 SVGAGI. The CDR3 has 12 amino acids. V shed 5 bases and J 7 bases; nucleotides not matched to a gene: 3. The CDR3 sequence is CASSKDRVGYTF. DNA of the CDR3: TGTGCCAGCAGTAAGGACAGGGTTGGCTACACCTTC.

This clonotype was recorded a few times. Here the CDR3 reads CSANPLAGGPSDDRNQETQYF. Here the CDR3 DNA reads TGCAGTGCTAACCCGCTAGCGGGAGGGCCATCCGACGACCGAAACCAAGAGACCCAGTACTTC. The rearrangement joins TRBV20-1 to TRBJ2-5, with 12 positions matching TRBD2. Germline CDR1 and CDR2: DFQATT and SNEGSKA (reference sequence). V was clipped by 4 bases and J by 0 bases; unmatched bases: 21. The CDR3 runs 21 residues.

The V and J genes are TRBV24-1 and TRBJ2-2; 11 nucleotides agree with TRBD2. J lost 1 base, V lost 5 bases, and 2 bases had no gene match. The CDR3 is 16 residues long. Germline V gene sequence: CDR1 KGHDR, CDR2 SFDVKD. The CDR3 protein is CATSALAGENTGELFF. In nucleotides, the CDR3 is TGTGCCACCAGTGCACTAGCGGGGGAGAACACCGGGGAGCTGTTTTTT.

V and J are TRBV3-1 and TRBJ2-7; TRBD1 matches at 10 bases. The CDR3 runs to 13 residues. The junction had 9 bases not matched to a gene; V was cut back by 4 bases and J by 12 bases. Per germline, CDR1 LGHDT and CDR2 YNNKEL (reference sequence). The CDR3, as DNA: TGTGCCAGCAGCCCGGGACAGGGGTTCGGTCTGTACTTC. Protein sequence: CASSPGQGFGLYF.

In this sample, this clonotype turned up many times. The chain links TRBV5-5 to TRBJ2-3; unclear D gene. The CDR3 covers 13 residues. Per the germline V gene, CDR1 is SGHKS and CDR2 is YYEKEE (reference sequence). The ends were cut back, 0 bases at V and 2 bases at J, with 4 bases in the middle. The CDR3 sequence is CASSLDLTDTQYF. As DNA, the CDR3 is TGTGCCAGCAGCTTGGACCTCACAGATACGCAGTATTTT.

The rearrangement links TRBV12-3 or TRBV12-4 to TRBJ2-7; 7 bases match TRBD2. The ends lost 3 bases at V and 6 bases at J; junction bases unmatched: 11. The CDR3 runs to 15 residues. CDR3 DNA sequence: TGTGCCAGCAGTTTGAGTAGCGGGTACCCCCTCGAGCAGTACTTC. Translation: CASSLSSGYPLEQYF.

The chain recombines TRBV29-1 with TRBJ2-7, with 8 bases aligning to TRBD2. CDR3 length: 13 residues. CDR1 and CDR2 from the germline V gene are SQVTM and ANQGSEA. J was trimmed by 5 bases and V by 7 bases; bases with no gene match: 10. The CDR3 nucleotides are TGCAGCGGGGCACTAGCGGCCGGGGACGAGCAGTACTTC. It encodes CSGALAAGDEQYF.

This chain joins TRBV24-1 and TRBJ2-2; D possibly corresponds to TRBD2 (6 bases). The CDR3 has 17 amino acids. V shed 4 bases and J shed 6 bases, with 20 bases lying between them. Germline V lookup: CDR1 KGHDR, CDR2 SFDVKD. CDR3 coding DNA: TGTGCCACCAGTGACCCCCTTGGAGGGCATCGGTCCGGGGAGCTGTTTTTT. Its translation: CATSDPLGGHRSGELFF.

J is TRBJ1-6 and V is TRBV11-2, with D perhaps TRBD1 (5 bases). Per germline, CDR1 SGHAT and CDR2 FQNNGV. The germline V and J ends were trimmed by 0 bases and 10 bases, with 19 bases remaining between them. The CDR3 length is 17 residues. CDR3 bases: TGTGCCAGCAGCTTAGATCATTGGGCAGGGCGTGGGTCACCCCTCCACTTT. Its translation: CASSLDHWAGRGSPLHF. The variable domain in full, with the rest retrieved from reference TRBV11-2 and TRBJ1-6, is EAGVAQSPRYKIIEKRQSVAFWCNPISGHATLYWYQQILGQGPKLLIQFQNNGVVDDSQLPKDRFSAERLKGVDSTLKIQPAKLEDSAVYLCASSLDHWAGRGSPLHFGNGTRLTVT.

V is TRBV12-3 or TRBV12-4 and J is TRBJ1-3, with a tentative D call TRBD1 (5 bases). The germline V and J ends were trimmed by 6 bases and 4 bases, with 13 bases remaining between them. This CDR3 has 14 residues. CDR3 nucleotide sequence: TGTGCCAGCAGGCTCTCGGGGACGGGAAACACCATATATTTT. It encodes CASRLSGTGNTIYF.

This clonotype occurred a few times. V and J are TRBV6-6 and TRBJ2-7, with D unresolved. Between the trimmed V and J ends, which lost 0 bases and 3 bases, there was a span of 18 bases. The CDR3 is 17 amino acids. Germline assignment: CDR1 MNHNY and CDR2 SVGAGI (reference sequence). DNA of the CDR3: TGTGCCAGCAGTTACTCGCTCGGCCCCCGTAACAGCTACGAGCAGTACTTC. The encoded protein is CASSYSLGPRNSYEQYF.

The gene calls are TRBV10-3 and TRBJ2-1, with 11 bases fitting TRBD2. The CDR3 covers 16 residues. Germline assignment: CDR1 ENHRY and CDR2 SYGVKD. Germline trimming cut 3 bases from V and 6 bases from J; bases unmatched to any gene: 7. In DNA, the CDR3 is TGTGCCATCAGTGATCCTAGCGGGAGGATCGGCAATGAGCAGTTCTTC. It encodes CAISDPSGRIGNEQFF.

This chain connects TRBV5-8 to TRBJ2-3, with a possible D match to TRBD2 (6 bases). This CDR3 has 16 residues. Trimming left V 1 base short and J 3 bases short, with 15 bases between. Per germline, CDR1 SGHTS and CDR2 YDEGEE. The CDR3 region has the DNA TGTGCCAGCAGCTTGATGCAGGGAGGTTGGACAGATACGCAGTATTTT. Translation gives CASSLMQGGWTDTQYF.

The chain carries TRBV13 and TRBJ1-1, with D perhaps matching TRBD1 (6 bases). This CDR3 contains 16 residues. V lost 5 bases, J lost 5 bases, and 21 bases lay in between. Germline CDR1 is PRHDT and CDR2 is FYEKMQ (reference sequence). CDR3 protein: CASSPSRGGKDTEAFF. The CDR3, as DNA: TGTGCCAGCAGCCCCTCGCGAGGGGGGAAGGATACTGAAGCTTTCTTT.

This sequence joins TRBV2 and TRBJ2-5; 7 bases align to TRBD2. The CDR3 sequence is 10 residues long. Looked up from germline, CDR1 is SNHLY and CDR2 is FYNNEI. With V trimmed by 10 bases and J by 9 bases, 5 bases remained unmatched. This CDR3 is CATLGRAQYF. The CDR3, as DNA: TGTGCCACCCTAGGGAGGGCCCAGTACTTC.

This clonotype was seen many times. V and J are TRBV10-3 and TRBJ2-2, with D possibly TRBD2 on 5 matching bases. This CDR3 is 16 amino acids long. The ends were cut back, 2 bases at V and 5 bases at J, with 15 bases in the middle. Germline CDR1 and CDR2: ENHRY and SYGVKD. The CDR3 DNA reads TGTGCCATCAGTGAGCCGCAGCGGACCGGGACCGGGGAGCTGTTTTTT. It is translated as CAISEPQRTGTGELFF.

The chain recombines TRBV27 with TRBJ2-1, with 14 nucleotides matching TRBD2. The CDR3 sequence is 15 residues long. J lost 6 bases, V lost 7 bases, and 5 bases had no gene match. Per germline, CDR1 MNHEY and CDR2 SMNVEV (reference sequence). CDR3 amino acids: CASTPGTSGSNEQFF. CDR3 nucleotides: TGTGCCAGCACCCCAGGGACTAGCGGGAGCAATGAGCAGTTCTTC.

This clonotype was seen once. Here the CDR3 reads CASSLSANTQYF. The DNA of the CDR3 is TGTGCCAGCAGTTTATCCGCTAATACGCAGTATTTT. This chain uses TRBV12-3 or TRBV12-4 with TRBJ2-3; unclear D gene. The CDR3 runs to 12 residues. Between the trimmed V and J ends, which lost 2 bases and 7 bases, there was a span of 7 bases.

The chain has TRBV5-1 and TRBJ1-5; D gene uncertain. Germline CDR1 is SGHRS and CDR2 is YFSETQ. CDR3 length equals 15 residues. Trimming took off 0 bases at V and 0 bases at J, with 7 bases between the two ends. The CDR3 region has the DNA TGCGCCAGCAGCTTGGACACTGGTAGCAATCAGCCCCAGCATTTT. This codes for CASSLDTGSNQPQHF.

CDR3 sequence (DNA): TGTGCCATCGGGCAGGCGGCTCCCTACGAGCAGTACTTC. Encoded protein: CAIGQAAPYEQYF. The chain combines TRBV10-3 with TRBJ2-7; D gene unclear. Looked up from germline, CDR1 is ENHRY and CDR2 is SYGVKD. V lost 8 bases and J lost 2, with 13 bases in between. The CDR3 length is 13 residues.

This clonotype was detected a few times. The chain combines TRBV18 with TRBJ2-3; TRBD2 matches at 9 bases. CDR1 is KGHSH and CDR2 is LQKENI in the germline V gene. The CDR3 contains 17 residues. The ends lost 2 bases at V and 0 bases at J; junction bases unmatched: 6. Here the CDR3 reads CASSPGPSGGSTDTQYF. The CDR3 nucleotides read TGTGCCAGCTCACCAGGCCCCAGCGGGGGGAGCACAGATACGCAGTATTTT.